The 10 T cell receptor beta chains given below trace back to one sample, sequenced in a study of tumor and adjacent non-tumor tissue in lung cancer (dated by TCRdb to the late 2010s). RNA was extracted from bulk unsorted tissue and checked for quality with a NanoDrop ND-1000 and an Agilent 2100. The normal lung samples consisted of distant non-tumor tissue collected more than 3 cm from the tumor edge. Libraries came from multiplex PCR. The sequencer listed for this sample is Illumina HiSeq 2500. Following protocols modified from ARM-PCR, the researchers constructed TCRbeta libraries through three rounds of nested PCR with primers (Table S4). TCRdb ran its own pipeline on the public reads, namely fastp trimming at Q25 and MiXCR clone calling, and kept in-frame beta chains. Identical CDR3 protein sequences are pooled into one entry, listed with their most common genes and DNA. This sample holds some 100,000 distinct CDR3 sequences; approximately 80% were observed only once. The ten largest make up 30% of the sample.

The source material was distant non-tumor lung tissue. The receptor source for this set is a man between 60 and 75 years old with small cell lung cancer.

This chain connects TRBV2 to TRBJ1-1, with D hard to call. The CDR3 extends over 12 amino acids. Trimming took off 3 bases at V and 8 bases at J, with 10 bases between the two ends. Germline-derived CDR1 and CDR2 are SNHLY and FYNNEI. This CDR3 is CASSDYVGEAFF. CDR3 nucleotide sequence: TGTGCCAGCAGTGATTATGTGGGGGAAGCTTTCTTT.

Details on this clonotype: The CDR3 ends on some other residue instead of the conserved phenylalanine or tryptophan, so this is likely a read error. This chain joins TRBV29-1 and TRBJ2-5; TRBD1 agrees at 12 bases. CDR3 size: 15 residues. Germline-derived CDR1 and CDR2 are SQVTM and ANQGSEA. In DNA, the CDR3 is TGCAGTGTGAGGACCGGGACAGGGGGCGGTGAGACCCAGTACCTC. It yields the protein CSVRTGTGGGETQYL.

Remarks on this clonotype: The CDR3 end shows no conserved phenylalanine or tryptophan, and so a read error is likely. V and J are TRBV6-2 or TRBV6-3 and TRBJ2-1; D uncertain. The germline V gene encodes CDR1 MNHEY and CDR2 SVGEGT. This CDR3 comprises 13 residues. In nucleotides, the CDR3 is TGTGCCTGCAGTACCGGTCCCAACAATGAGCAGTTCCTC. Translated: CACSTGPNNEQFL.

Of note for this clonotype: A much bigger clone sits one base away, suggesting this may be a read error. The chain has TRBV7-8 and TRBJ2-1; D is unclear. This CDR3 is built from 14 residues. The germline V gene has CDR1 SGHVS and CDR2 FQNEAQ. V lost 7 bases and J 8 bases, leaving 18 bases between the germline ends. In nucleotides, the CDR3 is TGTGCCAGCAACCCCCGGCAATGGCTGGATGAGCAGTTCTTC. This codes for CASNPRQWLDEQFF.

Comments on this clonotype: Relative to the germline gene, one junction end is altered; a read error may explain this. J is TRBJ2-2 and V is TRBV6-5; 7 bases fit TRBD1. The V gene's germline CDR1 is MNHEY and CDR2 SVGAGI. The CDR3 runs to 14 residues. DNA of the CDR3: TGTGCCAGGAGAGTGACAGGGAACAACGGGGAGCTGTTTTTT. Protein: CARRVTGNNGELFF.

A word on this clonotype: The conserved closing phenylalanine or tryptophan is absent in this CDR3, likely reflecting a read error. The V call is TRBV12-3 or TRBV12-4, the J call TRBJ2-2; D is possibly TRBD2 (7 bases). The CDR3 extends over 15 amino acids. CDR3 in amino acids: CASNRGRENTGELFV. The CDR3 bases are TGTGCCAGCAATAGGGGGAGGGAGAACACCGGGGAACTGTTTGTT.

In the case of this clonotype: A read error may produce the germline difference seen at one junction end. The chain joins TRBV10-2 to TRBJ2-5, with D unresolved. CDR3 length: 14 amino acids. Germline lookup yields CDR1 WSHSY and CDR2 SAAADI. The CDR3 DNA reads as TGCGCCAGCACTGAGTCTGCTGGCGGCCTGTCCCAGTACTTC. This gives the protein CASTESAGGLSQYF.

With respect to this clonotype: A junction end diverges from the germline sequence, so it may reflect a read error. J is TRBJ2-5 and V is TRBV4-2, with D perhaps matching TRBD2 (5 bases). This CDR3 contains 14 residues. The germline CDR1 and CDR2 sequences are LGHNA and YNFKEQ. The CDR3 region is CARSQGRRQETQYF. The CDR3 DNA is TGTGCCAGAAGCCAAGGGAGAAGGCAAGAGACCCAGTACTTC.

The chain combines TRBV11-2 with TRBJ2-1, with D maybe TRBD1 (6 bases). The germline V gene has CDR1 SGHAT and CDR2 FQNNGV. V lost 2 bases to trimming and J lost 8 bases, with 13 bases between them. The CDR3 consists of 14 residues. The CDR3 bases are TGTGCCAGCAGCTTAATCACAGGGTACGATGAGCAGTTCTTC. Translation gives CASSLITGYDEQFF.

The rearrangement joins TRBV5-1 to TRBJ2-2, with a possible D match to TRBD2 (5 bases). CDR1 and CDR2 from the germline V gene are SGHRS and YFSETQ. The CDR3 covers 17 residues. The V and J ends lost 0 bases and 7 bases respectively, with 19 bases between them. The CDR3 is CASSLAASWRDGGELFF. The CDR3, as DNA: TGCGCCAGCAGCTTGGCGGCTAGCTGGAGAGATGGCGGGGAGCTGTTTTTT.